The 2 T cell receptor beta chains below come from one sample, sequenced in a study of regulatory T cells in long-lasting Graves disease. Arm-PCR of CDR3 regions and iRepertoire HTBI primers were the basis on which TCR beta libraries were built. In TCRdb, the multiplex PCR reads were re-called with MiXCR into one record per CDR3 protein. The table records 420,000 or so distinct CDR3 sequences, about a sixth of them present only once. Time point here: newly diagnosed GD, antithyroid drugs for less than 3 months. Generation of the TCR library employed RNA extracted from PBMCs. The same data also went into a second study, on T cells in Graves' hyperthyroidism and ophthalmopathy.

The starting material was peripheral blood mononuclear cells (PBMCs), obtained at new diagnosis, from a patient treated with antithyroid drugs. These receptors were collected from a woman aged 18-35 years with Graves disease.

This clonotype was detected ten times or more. Here the CDR3 DNA reads TGTGCCAGCAGCTTACGGCTAGCGGGAGCAATCGGCACAGATACGCAGTATTTT. Translating it yields CASSLRLAGAIGTDTQYF. The genes are TRBV11-2 and TRBJ2-3, with 10 bases matching TRBD2. Trimming took 2 bases from V and 1 from J; bases not matched to a gene: 9. Germline CDR1 reads SGHAT; CDR2 reads FQNNGV. This CDR3 has 18 amino acids. The entire variable domain, with the rest obtained from reference TRBV11-2 and TRBJ2-3, is as follows: EAGVAQSPRYKIIEKRQSVAFWCNPISGHATLYWYQQILGQGPKLLIQFQNNGVVDDSQLPKDRFSAERLKGVDSTLKIQPAKLEDSAVYLCASSLRLAGAIGTDTQYFGPGTRLTVL.

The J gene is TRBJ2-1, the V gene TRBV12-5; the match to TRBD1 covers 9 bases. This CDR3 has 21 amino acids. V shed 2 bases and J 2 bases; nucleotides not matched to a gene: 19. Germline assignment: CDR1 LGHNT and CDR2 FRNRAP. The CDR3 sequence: CASGLTLPPITGGRAYNEQFF. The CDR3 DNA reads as TGTGCTAGTGGTTTGACCCTCCCCCCGATCACAGGGGGCAGAGCCTACAATGAGCAGTTCTTC.